This T cell receptor (beta chain) emerged from a study of regulatory T cells in long-lasting Graves disease (dated by TCRdb to the early 2020s). Looking at the study overall: To count as having persistent Graves' disease, a patient had to have received antithyroid drug treatment for over 5 years with TSH receptor autoantibodies remaining persistently positive. Persistent Graves' disease patients in the clinical cohort had taken antithyroid drugs for roughly ten years on average. This study used TCR sequencing and RNA sequencing of peripheral blood to compare persistent Graves' disease patients against newly diagnosed Graves' disease patients. The study was conducted in China and was registered as a clinical trial. A total of some 35 samples underwent TCR sequencing, from 13 patients with persistent Graves' disease and some 20 patients with newly diagnosed Graves' disease.

As regards this clonotype: The antigen it binds to is not known. Per-base qualities were not stored, and no clone one base away is much larger.

Libraries were constructed by multiplex PCR. Instrument on record: Illumina HiSeq 4000. CDR3 regions were amplified by Arm-PCR with iRepertoire HTBI primers to construct TCR beta libraries. PCR products were gel purified before sequencing. The authors' analysis ran thus. Gene usage analysis of CDR3 amino acid clonotypes relied on the roughly 58 TRBV and 15 or so TRBJ segments identified across samples. COPE and FqMerger were used to merge the filtered high-quality paired reads into contigs. BLAST was used to align contigs to the IMGT TRBV, TRBD and TRBJ reference genes, and CDR3 was defined following IMGT. Highly expanded clones were defined as clonotypes with a frequency above 0.1%. Shannon entropy served as the measure of repertoire diversity, while the Gini coefficient captured V-J evenness. A clonotype was considered public if more than one individual shared it. TCRdb reworked the public reads: Q25 trimming with fastp, MiXCR clone assembly, productive beta chains retained. Rows merge per CDR3 protein into single entries with the most common DNA and genes. The V and J calls come from TCRdb's annotation, not from the publication. Across this sample there are about 310,000 distinct CDR3 sequences, with 22% seen only once. The ten largest clonotypes hold about 61% of the sample.

What this sample's time point label stands for: persistent/refractory GD, antithyroid drugs over 5 years with positive TRAb. For both TCR sequencing and RNA sequencing, RNA was extracted from PBMCs in TRIzol. The diagnosis of Graves' disease followed American Thyroid Association guidelines. Patients for the study were recruited at an endocrinology department in Xi'an, China. Each patient gave approximately 9 milliliters of peripheral blood, collected in an EDTA anticoagulant tube. Ficoll Paque Plus density gradient separation was used to isolate PBMCs, and no further T cell sorting was performed. An Agilent 2100 Bioanalyzer and agarose gel were used to check RNA quality, and a NanoDrop 2000 was used to measure RNA concentration. The full study reports these points: More public clonotypes were shared among persistent patients (2,741) than among newly diagnosed patients (roughly 1,000). Persistent Graves' disease patients showed lower TCR Shannon entropy and fewer highly expanded clones than newly diagnosed patients, suggesting clonal expansion. TRBV28, TRBJ1-2 and TRBJ2-5 were preferentially used in persistent disease, while TRBV20-1 and TRBJ2-1 were favored in newly diagnosed disease. Because the primary lesion, thyroid tissue, could not be accessed, the study looked at peripheral blood alone. Only the TCR beta chain was sequenced and analyzed. The authors acknowledged the small sample size as a limitation that may reduce accuracy.

The CDR3 runs 14 residues from the cysteine to the phenylalanine. Only the CDR3 DNA is retained, 42 bases long and in frame from the first base. The CDR1 and CDR2 encoded by the germline V gene are MNHNS and SASEGT. Trimming removed 7 bases from V and 8 bases from J, leaving 20 bases between the germline ends. This receptor was obtained from a female donor with Graves disease. The chain employs TRBV6-1 and TRBJ1-2, and the D gene may be TRBD1, 6 bases matching. The sample here was peripheral blood mononuclear cells (PBMCs), taken when the disease was refractory, from a patient treated with antithyroid drugs. The CDR3 protein: CASTGTSPGHGYTF. The DNA sequence reads TGTGCCAGCACCGGGACATCTCCCGGGCACGGCTACACCTTC.